What follows describes a single TCR beta chain. Its recognized antigen is unknown. It has no much larger one-base neighbor in the sample; base qualities were not kept. Libraries were built with 5' RACE. The sample was run on an Illumina HiSeq 2500. A second PCR of roughly 7 to 12 cycles was performed with a sample-barcoded 5' primer and a J-beta primer mix. A unique molecular identifier was introduced onto each TCR beta cDNA molecule by a template-switch 5' adaptor carrying 12 random nucleotides. At least 3 million CDR3-containing paired-end reads were obtained from each sample. First-strand cDNA was synthesized from all RNA with the Mint cDNA synthesis kit, primed by a TRBC-specific oligonucleotide. Following uracil-DNA glycosylase treatment, a first 18-cycle PCR with universal primers M1SS and BC2_uni_R was performed on all cDNA. The source study handled its data this way. Normalization of each sample was performed by random selection of 1 million high-quality reads, each carrying a distinct molecular identifier. Instead of being binned into consensus sequences, reads that shared molecular identifiers were thrown out. MiTCR, set to a Q25 quality threshold and the strictest error-elimination algorithm, was used for CDR3 identification, clonotype clustering and error correction. Lower-bound total TCR beta diversity was estimated with a nonparametric unseen species model using Euler transformation. TCRdb reprocessed the public reads (quality trimming at Q25 with fastp, clone calling with MiXCR) and kept in-frame beta chains. Each entry merges the rows of one CDR3 protein and shows their most common DNA and genes. The V and J calls come from TCRdb's annotation, not from the publication. Within this sample are 790,000 or so distinct CDR3 sequences, with roughly 56% of them counted one time only. Roughly 24% of the sample rests with the top ten.

The 35 to 40 donors, aged 6 to 90 years, were systemically healthy Caucasian individuals from Russia. Around 10 milliliters of peripheral blood were drawn from each donor into EDTA-treated Vacutainer tubes. Ficoll-Paque density-gradient centrifugation was used to isolate PBMCs, with at least 6.5 million per sample. Trizol reagent was used to extract total RNA from PBMCs, with at least 6 micrograms per sample. For every donor, flow cytometry on a PBMC aliquot measured the percentage of naive CD45RAhigh/CD27high T cells. From V the trimming removes 0 bases and from J it removes 4 bases, while the gene matches leave 5 bases of the junction unaccounted for. CDR1 SGHTA and CDR2 FQGNSA were looked up in the germline V gene. From the cysteine through the phenylalanine, the CDR3 covers 16 amino acids. Left in the record is the CDR3 DNA by itself, 48 bases read in frame from the first base. This record comes from a study of blood T cells in healthy people across ages (dated by TCRdb to between 2015 and 2017). The study in broad terms: In model experiments, template switching captured about one uniquely barcoded TCR beta cDNA molecule for every two T cells. Using deep sequencing normalized with unique cDNA molecular identifiers, the study measured how TCR beta repertoire diversity changes with age. Four age groups were formed from the donors: young (average approximately 15 years), middle-aged (more than 35), aged (approximately 60) and long-lived (less than 85). Donors of different ages were randomly distributed across sequencing lanes to avoid experimental bias. Using the same blood draw, the study looked at two additional independent replicas of 1 million unique cDNA reads for two donors, one aged 18 to 30 and the other aged 80 or older. Results the study describes overall, beyond this receptor: Observed TCR beta diversity per million T cells fell roughly linearly with age, and a significant reduction was already apparent by age around 40. Because the CMV infection status of the donors was unknown, age-related changes in expanded clonotypes may potentially have been confounded. Compared with the aged group, the long-lived group had more naive CD4+ T cells, fewer expanded clones and increased TCR diversity, suggesting age selection. Total diversity estimates from one million sequenced T cells were considered lower bounds and underestimates. A strong correlation was found between observed TCR beta diversity and the percentage of naive T cells measured by flow cytometry. Conclusive comparison of naive and antigen-experienced compartments was prevented by the profiling of bulk unsorted PBMCs.

This receptor chain uses TRBV7-2 and TRBJ1-5; TRBD1 matches 8 bases in the middle. This clonotype originated in a man aged 35 to 55 in good health. The material sequenced was blood. The nucleotides read TGTGCCAGCAGCTTAGCGTGGACAGGGAGGAATCAGCCCCAGCATTTT. Its product reads: CASSLAWTGRNQPQHF. Extended through the reference TRBV7-2 and TRBJ1-5 proteins, this CDR3 yields the full variable domain: GAGVSQSPSNKVTEKGKDVELRCDPISGHTALYWYRQSLGQGLEFLIYFQGNSAPDKSGLPSDRFSAERTGGSVSTLTIQRTQQEDSAVYLCASSLAWTGRNQPQHFGDGTRLSIL.